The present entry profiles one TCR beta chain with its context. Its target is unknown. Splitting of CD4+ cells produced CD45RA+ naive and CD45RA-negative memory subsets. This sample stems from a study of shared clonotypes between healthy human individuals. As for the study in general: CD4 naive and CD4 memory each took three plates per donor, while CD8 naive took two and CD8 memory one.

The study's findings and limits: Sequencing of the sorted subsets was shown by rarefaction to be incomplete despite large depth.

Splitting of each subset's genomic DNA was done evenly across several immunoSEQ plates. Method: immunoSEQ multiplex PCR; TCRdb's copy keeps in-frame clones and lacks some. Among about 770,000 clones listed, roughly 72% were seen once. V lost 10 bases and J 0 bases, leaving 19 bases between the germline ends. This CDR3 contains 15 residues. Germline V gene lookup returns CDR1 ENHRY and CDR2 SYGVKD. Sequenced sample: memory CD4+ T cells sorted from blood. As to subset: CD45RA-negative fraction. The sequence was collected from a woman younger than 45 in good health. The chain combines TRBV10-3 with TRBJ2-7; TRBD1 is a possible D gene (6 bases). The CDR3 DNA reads TGTGCCACCGCCGGCGAAACAGGGCACTCCTACGAGCAGTACTTC. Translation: CATAGETGHSYEQYF.